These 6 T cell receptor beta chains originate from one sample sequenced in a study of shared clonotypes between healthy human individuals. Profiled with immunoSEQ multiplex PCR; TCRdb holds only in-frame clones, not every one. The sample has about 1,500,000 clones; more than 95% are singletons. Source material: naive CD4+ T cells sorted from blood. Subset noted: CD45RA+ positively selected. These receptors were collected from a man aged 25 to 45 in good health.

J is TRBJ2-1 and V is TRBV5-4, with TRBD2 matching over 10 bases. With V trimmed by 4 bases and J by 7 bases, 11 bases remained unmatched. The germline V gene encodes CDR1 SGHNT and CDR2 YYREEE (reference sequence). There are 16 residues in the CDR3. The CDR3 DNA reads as TGTGCCAGCAGCAGAATGCTAGCGGGAGTGGGGAATGAGCAGTTCTTC. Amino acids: CASSRMLAGVGNEQFF.

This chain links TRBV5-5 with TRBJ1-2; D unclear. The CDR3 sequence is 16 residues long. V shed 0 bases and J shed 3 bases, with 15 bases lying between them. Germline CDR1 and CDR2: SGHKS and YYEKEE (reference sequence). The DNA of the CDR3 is TGTGCCAGCAGCTTGGTGTTCGGGAAGACGGACTATGGCTACACCTTC. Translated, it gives CASSLVFGKTDYGYTF.

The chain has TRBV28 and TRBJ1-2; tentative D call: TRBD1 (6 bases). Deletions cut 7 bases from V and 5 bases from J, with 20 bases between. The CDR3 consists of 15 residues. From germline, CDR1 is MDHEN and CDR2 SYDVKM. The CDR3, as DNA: TGTGCCAGCACCTATAACAGGGAGACGCGTTATGGCTACACCTTC. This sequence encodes CASTYNRETRYGYTF.

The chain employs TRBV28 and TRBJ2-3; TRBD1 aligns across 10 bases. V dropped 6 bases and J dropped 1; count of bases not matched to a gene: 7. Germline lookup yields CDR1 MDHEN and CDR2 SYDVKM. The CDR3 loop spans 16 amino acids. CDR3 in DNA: TGTGCCAGCAGCTACGACAGGGGGCGAGGCACAGATACGCAGTATTTT. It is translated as CASSYDRGRGTDTQYF.

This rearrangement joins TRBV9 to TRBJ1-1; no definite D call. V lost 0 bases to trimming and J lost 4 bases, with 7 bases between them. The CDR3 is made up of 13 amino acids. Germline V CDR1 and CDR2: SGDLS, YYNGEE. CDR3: CASSVGTGTEAFF. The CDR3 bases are TGTGCCAGCAGCGTAGGCACGGGCACTGAAGCTTTCTTT. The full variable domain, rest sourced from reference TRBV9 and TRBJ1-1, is DSGVTQTPKHLITATGQRVTLRCSPRSGDLSVYWYQQSLDQGLQFLIQYYNGEERAKGNILERFSAQQFPDLHSELNLSSLELGDSALYFCASSVGTGTEAFFGQGTRLTVV.

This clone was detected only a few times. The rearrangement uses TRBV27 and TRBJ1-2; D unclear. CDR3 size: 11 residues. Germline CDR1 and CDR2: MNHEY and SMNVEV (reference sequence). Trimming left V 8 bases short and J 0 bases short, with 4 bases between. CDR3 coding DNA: TGTGCCAGCGGAGCTAACTATGGCTACACCTTC. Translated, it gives CASGANYGYTF.